Given below is one TCR beta chain in context. This entry comes from a study of blood T cell repertoires in COVID-19. In the study overall: The analysed material was cDNA or gDNA that came from T cells, B-cell-depleted T cells, or PBMCs.

The repertoire was sequenced with immunoSEQ multiplex PCR; TCRdb's copy has only in-frame clones and lacks some. The sample carries 200,000 or so clones, 86% recorded once. The CDR3 is 14 amino acids. From germline, CDR1 is SGHTA and CDR2 FQGNSA. V shed 6 bases and J 12 bases; nucleotides not matched to a gene: 12. The TCR originated in a woman between 65 and 79 years old with acute or convalescent COVID-19. Sequenced sample: peripheral blood. The chain recombines TRBV7-2 with TRBJ2-1; 9 positions match TRBD2. The CDR3 DNA reads TGTGCCAGCAGAATTACTAGCGGGCCCGCCGGGCAGTTCTTC. As protein: CASRITSGPAGQFF.